A selection of T cell receptor beta chains follows, all from one sample in a study of blood T cell repertoires in COVID-19. Libraries were prepared by immunoSEQ multiplex PCR; TCRdb keeps only in-frame clonotypes and omits some of them. The sample has more than 12,000 clones, roughly 80% seen once. The sample consisted of peripheral blood. These receptors all come from a human donor in a cohort sampled during active COVID-19. The CDR3 runs from the conserved cysteine through the conserved F or W. Each record gives: CDR3 length, clone size, J gene, V gene, CDR3 protein. Clone size appears in some rows only: once, few, many, or a class for an expanded clone.

cdr3_length: 14; clone_size: -; j_call: TRBJ1-2; v_call: TRBV28; cdr3_aa: CASSLNRGDYGYTF
cdr3_length: 17; clone_size: -; j_call: TRBJ2-7; v_call: TRBV9; cdr3_aa: CASSLGLAGGLSYEQYF
cdr3_length: 14; clone_size: -; j_call: TRBJ1-5; v_call: TRBV15; cdr3_aa: CATSRDSSNQPQHF
cdr3_length: 16; clone_size: -; j_call: TRBJ2-5; v_call: TRBV30; cdr3_aa: CAWRLNVAGGKETQYF
cdr3_length: 15; clone_size: -; j_call: TRBJ2-1; v_call: TRBV6-6; cdr3_aa: CASTGGDSSYNEQFF
cdr3_length: 11; clone_size: -; j_call: TRBJ2-7; v_call: TRBV7-2; cdr3_aa: CASSFFNEQYF
cdr3_length: 15; clone_size: -; j_call: TRBJ2-6; v_call: TRBV6-4; cdr3_aa: CAPQGVLSGANVLTF
cdr3_length: 16; clone_size: few; j_call: TRBJ1-5; v_call: TRBV28; cdr3_aa: CASSPGTRGINQPQHF
cdr3_length: 14; clone_size: -; j_call: TRBJ2-5; v_call: TRBV3-1/TRBV3-2; cdr3_aa: CASSQGTGQETQYF
cdr3_length: 14; clone_size: -; j_call: TRBJ2-5; v_call: TRBV7-8; cdr3_aa: CASSFRQGQETQYF
cdr3_length: 11; clone_size: -; j_call: TRBJ2-1; v_call: TRBV6-5; cdr3_aa: CASISGDEQFF
cdr3_length: 15; clone_size: once; j_call: TRBJ1-3; v_call: TRBV6-6; cdr3_aa: CASSSGDSSGNTIYF
cdr3_length: 16; clone_size: few; j_call: TRBJ2-1; v_call: TRBV7-9; cdr3_aa: CASTTLGLAEYNEQFF
cdr3_length: 14; clone_size: -; j_call: TRBJ1-2; v_call: TRBV18; cdr3_aa: CASSPSGQNYGYTF
cdr3_length: 15; clone_size: -; j_call: TRBJ1-1; v_call: TRBV5-1; cdr3_aa: CASSLVTGGNTEAFF
cdr3_length: 15; clone_size: -; j_call: TRBJ2-7; v_call: TRBV4-3; cdr3_aa: CASSQDSRGPYEQYF
cdr3_length: 13; clone_size: -; j_call: TRBJ1-2; v_call: TRBV10-2; cdr3_aa: CASSGDRNYGYTF
cdr3_length: 17; clone_size: few; j_call: TRBJ2-1; v_call: TRBV27; cdr3_aa: CASRLRSQGLGVNEQFF
cdr3_length: 14; clone_size: -; j_call: TRBJ1-5; v_call: TRBV7-8; cdr3_aa: CASSLTPDLQPQHF
cdr3_length: 17; clone_size: -; j_call: TRBJ2-6; v_call: TRBV6-2/TRBV6-3; cdr3_aa: CASSYRQVSSGANVLTF
cdr3_length: 13; clone_size: -; j_call: TRBJ1-4; v_call: TRBV19; cdr3_aa: CASSRENNEKLFF
cdr3_length: 18; clone_size: -; j_call: TRBJ2-3; v_call: TRBV9; cdr3_aa: CASSVATTVPERTDTQYF